This TCR beta chain emerged from a study of T cell responses to AZD1222 COVID-19 vaccine. Study findings and constraints: Spike-specific TCR breadth and depth both grew after two AZD1222 doses. Sampling captured repertoires only after the peak T cell response.

Sequenced by immunoSEQ multiplex PCR; TCRdb stores in-frame clones only, minus some. Here the sample spans 100,000 to 120,000 clones, over 90% being singletons. The CDR3 is made up of 14 amino acids. Trimming removed 0 bases from V and 4 bases from J, with 7 bases in between. CDR1 and CDR2 from the germline V gene are MNHEY and SMNVEV (reference sequence). Concerning this clone: Its antigen is as yet unknown.

This specimen was peripheral blood, taken 28 days after the second AZD1222 dose. This clonotype originated in an adult who received the AZD1222 COVID-19 vaccine. The chain combines TRBV27 with TRBJ1-5; D remains ambiguous. This chain's CDR3 is CASSLSGRNQPQHF. CDR3 in DNA: TGTGCCAGCAGTTTATCTGGCAGGAATCAGCCCCAGCATTTT.